What follows are 13 T cell receptor beta chains derived from one specimen sequenced in a study of beta chain features in type 1 diabetes. Points from the study as a whole: A moderate, significant TCRB CDR3 shortening appeared in type 1 diabetes across four CD4+ subsets.

Every isolated RNA sample was fully reverse transcribed, so sequencing captured expressed TCRB transcripts. Profiled with immunoSEQ multiplex PCR; TCRdb holds only in-frame clones, not every one. In the table there are roughly 230,000 clones, roughly a tenth of which are singletons. The antigens for these receptors are not known. What was sequenced was naive CD4+ T cells from blood. These receptors all stem from a man aged 25-40 years with type 1 diabetes.

The V gene is TRBV5-6, the J gene TRBJ1-3; D is possibly TRBD1 (6 bases). This CDR3 has 16 amino acids. Trimming took 4 bases from V and 2 from J, leaving 16 bases between them. Germline values: CDR1 SGHDT, CDR2 YYEEEE. CDR3 DNA sequence: TGTGCCAGCAGCCCCCCGGGAGGGGGAACTGGAAACACCATATATTTT. Encoded protein: CASSPPGGGTGNTIYF. The full variable domain, completed using reference TRBV5-6 and TRBJ1-3, is DAGVTQSPTHLIKTRGQQVTLRCSPKSGHDTVSWYQQALGQGPQFIFQYYEEEERQRGNFPDRFSGHQFPNYSSELNVNALLLGDSALYLCASSPPGGGTGNTIYFGEGSWLTVV.

This clone was found a few times. This sequence joins TRBV6-5 and TRBJ2-3, with TRBD2 matching 12 bases. The CDR3 runs to 14 residues. CDR1 and CDR2 from the germline V gene are MNHEY and SVGAGI. V shed 6 bases, J shed 6 bases, and the junction held 4 bases outside the gene matches. The CDR3 region is CASSPGLAGDTQYF. CDR3 DNA: TGTGCCAGCAGCCCCGGACTAGCGGGGGATACGCAGTATTTT.

In this sample, this clone turned up a few times. This sample also contains other DNA sequences that code for the same CDR3. V is TRBV6-5 and J is TRBJ2-5; tentative D call: TRBD2 (5 bases). The CDR3 loop spans 11 amino acids. In germline, CDR1 is MNHEY, CDR2 SVGAGI. V lost 4 bases to trimming and J lost 5 bases, with 5 bases between them. This CDR3 reads CASSSGETQYF. For the CDR3, the DNA is TGTGCCAGCAGTTCGGGGGAGACCCAGTACTTC.

V and J are TRBV5-1 and TRBJ2-7; TRBD1 aligns across 7 bases. The germline V gene encodes CDR1 SGHRS and CDR2 YFSETQ. With 4 bases clipped from V and 2 bases from J, the junction kept 6 bases outside the gene matches. This CDR3 has 14 amino acids. The CDR3 loop reads CASSPDRLPYEQYF. Written as DNA, the CDR3 is TGCGCCAGCAGCCCGGACAGGTTACCCTACGAGCAGTACTTC.

This chain uses TRBV7-2 with TRBJ1-5, with a weak D call TRBD1 (6 bases). Germline V gene lookup returns CDR1 SGHTA and CDR2 FQGNSA. The CDR3 is 15 residues long. The V end lost 1 base, the J end lost 2 bases, and 9 bases lay between the germline ends. The DNA for the CDR3 is TGTGCCAGCAGCTTAGGACAGGTGGGCAATCAGCCCCAGCATTTT. Protein sequence: CASSLGQVGNQPQHF. Based on the CDR3 plus reference TRBV7-2 and TRBJ1-5, the full variable domain is GAGVSQSPSNKVTEKGKDVELRCDPISGHTALYWYRQSLGQGLEFLIYFQGNSAPDKSGLPSDRFSAERTGGSVSTLTIQRTQQEDSAVYLCASSLGQVGNQPQHFGDGTRLSIL.

This clone came up a few times. The V and J genes are TRBV6-5 and TRBJ2-3; D might be TRBD2 (5 bases). Germline V CDR1 and CDR2: MNHEY, SVGAGI. The CDR3 length is 15 residues. V lost 5 bases and J 2 bases, leaving 14 bases between the germline ends. As DNA, the CDR3 is TGTGCCAGCAGTACGAAGCGGCGGCCCACAGATACGCAGTATTTT. Translated: CASSTKRRPTDTQYF.

V and J are TRBV6-1 and TRBJ1-4; D might be TRBD1 (5 bases). The CDR3 contains 14 residues. Trimming took 5 bases from V and 0 from J, leaving 7 bases between them. Germline V gene sequence: CDR1 MNHNS, CDR2 SASEGT. CDR3 amino acids: CASSPGPTNEKLFF. Written as DNA, the CDR3 is TGTGCCAGCAGTCCAGGGCCAACTAATGAAAAACTGTTTTTT.

The rearrangement uses TRBV12-5 and TRBJ2-1, with TRBD1 matching over 9 bases. This CDR3 has 18 residues. CDR1 and CDR2 (germline): LGHNT, FRNRAP. V lost 4 bases and J lost 0; bases outside the gene matches: 10. CDR3 nucleotides: TGTGCTAGTGGTTCTACCCAAACAGGGGGCTTCTCCTACAATGAGCAGTTCTTC. It codes for CASGSTQTGGFSYNEQFF.

This clone was counted only a few times. The J gene is TRBJ2-7, the V gene TRBV19; 9 nucleotides align to TRBD1. The V gene end was trimmed by 4 bases and the J gene end by 4 bases; junction bases not matched to a gene: 11. This CDR3 is built from 16 residues. Per the germline V gene, CDR1 is LNHDA and CDR2 is SQIVND (reference sequence). CDR3 sequence (DNA): TGTGCCAGTAGTAAAACCGGGACAGGGTACGGGTACGAGCAGTACTTC. As protein: CASSKTGTGYGYEQYF.

The table lists this clone with a few counts. This chain links TRBV19 with TRBJ2-1; 13 nucleotides align to TRBD2. The V gene end was trimmed by 6 bases and the J gene end by 6 bases; junction bases not matched to a gene: 2. The CDR3 is 14 residues long. CDR1 and CDR2 (germline): LNHDA, SQIVND (reference sequence). The CDR3 here is CASRGLAGINEQFF. The CDR3 DNA is TGTGCCAGTAGGGGACTAGCGGGGATCAATGAGCAGTTCTTC.

This clone was picked up a small number of times. V gene TRBV7-3 combines with J gene TRBJ2-3; 8 bases are shared with TRBD1. Germline V gene sequence: CDR1 SGHTA, CDR2 FQGTGA. The CDR3 extends over 14 amino acids. Germline trimming cut 5 bases from V and 3 bases from J; bases unmatched to any gene: 4. This CDR3 is CASSPGQETDTQYF. As DNA, the CDR3 is TGTGCCAGCAGCCCGGGACAGGAGACAGATACGCAGTATTTT.

V gene TRBV5-1 combines with J gene TRBJ2-7, with a tentative D call TRBD2 (5 bases). CDR1 is SGHRS, CDR2 YFSETQ, per germline. The CDR3 length is 12 residues. Trimming removed 1 base from V and 5 bases from J, with 7 bases in between. In DNA, the CDR3 is TGCGCCAGCAGCTTGCCGGGAAACGAGCAGTACTTC. Encoded protein: CASSLPGNEQYF.

This clone has just a few counts. The V and J genes are TRBV5-4 and TRBJ1-1, with 9 bases lining up with TRBD1. From germline, CDR1 is SGHNT and CDR2 YYREEE (reference sequence). This CDR3 spans 15 amino acids. Trimming cost V 4 bases and J 3 bases; bases outside gene matches: 7. The CDR3 DNA is TGTGCCAGCAGCCCGGGACAGGGACCGTACACTGAAGCTTTCTTT. Amino acid sequence: CASSPGQGPYTEAFF.